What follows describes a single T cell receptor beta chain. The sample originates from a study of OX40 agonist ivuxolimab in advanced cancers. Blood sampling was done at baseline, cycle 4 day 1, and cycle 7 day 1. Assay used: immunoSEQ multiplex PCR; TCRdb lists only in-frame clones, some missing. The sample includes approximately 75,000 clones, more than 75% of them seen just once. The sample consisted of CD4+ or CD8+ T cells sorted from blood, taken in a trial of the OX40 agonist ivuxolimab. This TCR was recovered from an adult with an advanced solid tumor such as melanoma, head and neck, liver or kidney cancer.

CDR3 protein: CASSVVASGRTGELFF. The CDR3 DNA is TGTGCCAGCAGCGTAGTCGCTAGCGGGAGGACCGGGGAGCTGTTTTTT. This chain links TRBV9 with TRBJ2-2; 11 bases align to TRBD2. The CDR3 runs 16 residues. Germline lookup yields CDR1 SGDLS and CDR2 YYNGEE. Trimming cost V 0 bases and J 5 bases; bases outside gene matches: 3.